The T cell receptor (beta chain) described here comes from a study of blood T cell repertoires in COVID-19. Across the whole study: Samples of COVID-19 (acute and convalescent) were obtained from the United States, Italy and Spain. The cDNA or gDNA used as material had been derived from T cells, B-cell-depleted T cells, or PBMCs.

Per the original methods: Reference gene primer amplification gave nucleated cell count estimates. TCRdb keeps only in-frame clones here, not all; method: immunoSEQ multiplex PCR. The D gene and trimming were derived from the DNA, and the V and J assignments and clone size from that table. The repertoire holds just over 650,000 clones, about nine tenths seen once, with roughly 0.26% in the top ten. CDR1 and CDR2 from the germline V gene are ENHRY and SYGVKD. Trimming removed 2 bases from V and 4 bases from J, with 11 bases in between. The CDR3 is 14 residues long. This TCR came from a woman aged 18-35 years with acute or convalescent COVID-19. The chain recombines TRBV10-3 with TRBJ2-5, with D perhaps matching TRBD1 (5 bases). Sequencing input: peripheral blood. CDR3 sequence: CAISEPRAGETQYF. DNA of the CDR3: TGTGCCATCAGTGAGCCCAGGGCAGGAGAGACCCAGTACTTC.